This TCR beta chain was recorded in a study of blood T cell repertoires in COVID-19. In the study overall: The United States, Italy and Spain supplied acute and convalescent COVID-19 samples.

Germline CDR1 and CDR2: MDHEN and SYDVKM. V gave up 3 bases and J gave up 3 bases; unmatched junction bases: 1. CDR3 length: 14 amino acids. TCRdb keeps only in-frame clones here, not all; method: immunoSEQ multiplex PCR. The repertoire has under 85,000 clones, 88% of them found once; the top ten carry 6% to 8.5%. Sequencing used peripheral blood. This rearrangement joins TRBV28 to TRBJ1-1; 10 bases are a match to TRBD1. This clonotype originated in a man in his sixties or seventies with acute or convalescent COVID-19. This chain's CDR3 is CASSLTGGDTEAFF. The CDR3 DNA follows: TGTGCCAGCAGTTTGACAGGGGGCGACACTGAAGCTTTCTTT.